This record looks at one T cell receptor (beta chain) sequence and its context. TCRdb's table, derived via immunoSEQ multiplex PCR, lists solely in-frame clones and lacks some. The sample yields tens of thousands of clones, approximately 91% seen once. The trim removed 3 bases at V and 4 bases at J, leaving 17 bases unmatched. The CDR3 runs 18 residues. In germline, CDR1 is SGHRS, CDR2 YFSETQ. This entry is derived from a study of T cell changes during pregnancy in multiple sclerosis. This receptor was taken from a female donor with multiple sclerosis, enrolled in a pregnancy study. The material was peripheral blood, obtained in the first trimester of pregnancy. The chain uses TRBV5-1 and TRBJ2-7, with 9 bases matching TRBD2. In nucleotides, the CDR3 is TGCGCCAGCAGCTCTTTCCTAGCGGGACGGGCGTGGGTATACGAGCAGTACTTC. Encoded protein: CASSSFLAGRAWVYEQYF.